The clone carrying this T cell receptor (beta chain) was found a few times. The CDR3 sequence is 13 residues long. V was shortened by 5 bases and J by 6 bases, with 14 bases between the two germline ends. The germline V gene encodes CDR1 SGHVS and CDR2 FNYEAQ. The data stem from a study of blood T cells in healthy people across ages. For the second PCR, which ran for roughly 7 to 11 cycles, a sample-barcoded 5' primer and a J-beta primer mix were used. TCRdb recomputed calls from the 5' RACE reads with MiXCR, one row per CDR3 protein. Of roughly 1,800,000 distinct CDR3 sequences in the sample, 49% are singletons; the top ten hold 2.1%.

This chain links TRBV7-6 with TRBJ2-7; D unclear. The sequence derives from a woman between 35 and 50 years old in good health. The sample comprised blood. CDR3 protein: CASSPNRATEQYF. The CDR3 coding sequence is TGTGCCAGCAGCCCCAACCGTGCGACCGAGCAGTACTTC.